The 32 T cell receptor beta chains in this list originate from one sample, sequenced in a study of identical twins. Via MiXCR, TCRdb re-called the 5' RACE reads, giving one row per CDR3 protein. The sample records 350,000 to 450,000 distinct CDR3 sequences, less than 20% being singletons. Sequenced: naive T cells sorted from blood. These receptors were collected from a man aged 50 or older in good health.

The chain has TRBV20-1 and TRBJ1-5, with 9 bases that match TRBD1. CDR1 and CDR2 (germline): DFQATT, SNEGSKA (reference sequence). J lost 7 bases, V lost 6 bases, and 7 bases had no gene match. This CDR3 has 13 amino acids. The chain's CDR3 is CSAGDRENQPQHF. Here the CDR3 DNA reads TGCAGTGCAGGGGACAGGGAAAACCAGCCCCAGCATTTT.

This clonotype was counted a few times. The V and J genes are TRBV20-1 and TRBJ2-1; D might be TRBD1 (6 bases). CDR3 length: 13 amino acids. Germline CDR1 is DFQATT and CDR2 is SNEGSKA (reference sequence). V was pared by 4 bases and J by 2 bases, with 9 bases between. The CDR3 bases are TGCAGTGCTAATGACAGGACCTACAATGAGCAGTTCTTC. Protein: CSANDRTYNEQFF.

This clonotype was picked up a small number of times. The chain recombines TRBV6-2 or TRBV6-3 with TRBJ2-5; a possible D gene is TRBD2 (6 bases). Trimming took 5 bases from V and 5 from J, leaving 12 bases between them. Germline CDR1 reads MNHEY; CDR2 reads SVGEGT. This CDR3 has 13 amino acids. The CDR3 sequence: CASSVGDWETQYF. CDR3 sequence (DNA): TGTGCCAGCAGTGTGGGGGACTGGGAGACCCAGTACTTC.

This clonotype was observed at least ten times. The rearrangement links TRBV20-1 to TRBJ2-2; a weak D match, TRBD1 (5 bases). Germline V gives CDR1 DFQATT, CDR2 SNEGSKA (reference sequence). The CDR3 has 14 amino acids. Trimming shortened V by 2 bases and J by 0 bases, and 7 bases separated the two germline ends. CDR3 sequence reads: CSARQGSNTGELFF. In DNA, the CDR3 is TGCAGTGCTAGACAGGGATCGAACACCGGGGAGCTGTTTTTT.

Only a few counts were recorded for this clonotype. The chain joins TRBV5-1 to TRBJ1-1; 9 bases agree with TRBD1. Looked up from germline, CDR1 is SGHRS and CDR2 is YFSETQ. This CDR3 has 15 amino acids. Losses at the gene ends were 1 base for V and 1 base for J; bases not matched to a gene: 2. The CDR3 is CASSLWTGANTEAFF. DNA of the CDR3: TGCGCCAGCAGCTTGTGGACAGGGGCGAACACTGAAGCTTTCTTT.

The V and J genes are TRBV11-2 and TRBJ2-7; 12 nucleotides agree with TRBD2. V shed 5 bases, J shed 2 bases, and the junction held 7 bases outside the gene matches. CDR1 is SGHAT and CDR2 is FQNNGV in the germline V gene. CDR3 size: 16 residues. This CDR3 is CASSPKTSGSAYEQYF. CDR3 coding DNA: TGTGCCAGCAGCCCAAAGACTAGCGGGAGTGCCTACGAGCAGTACTTC.

In DNA form, the CDR3 reads TGTGCCAGCAGCCAAGTTACCCCTACACCCTACGAGCAGTACTTC. The encoded protein is CASSQVTPTPYEQYF. This sequence joins TRBV4-2 and TRBJ2-7; D uncertain. This CDR3 comprises 15 residues. The germline CDR1 and CDR2 sequences are LGHNA and YNFKEQ. The germline V and J ends were trimmed by 1 base and 2 bases, with 12 bases remaining between them.

This clonotype has a handful of counts. CDR3 sequence reads: CAWSVQGVMNTEAFF. Written as DNA, the CDR3 is TGTGCCTGGAGTGTACAAGGGGTTATGAACACTGAAGCTTTCTTT. The chain joins TRBV30 to TRBJ1-1, with a tentative D call TRBD1 (5 bases). Per the germline V gene, CDR1 is GTSNPN and CDR2 is SVGIG (reference sequence). The germline V and J ends were trimmed by 0 bases and 0 bases, with 11 bases remaining between them. The CDR3 has 15 amino acids.

The genes are TRBV20-1 and TRBJ1-4; D remains ambiguous. The germline V gene encodes CDR1 DFQATT and CDR2 SNEGSKA (reference sequence). V gave up 5 bases and J gave up 7 bases, with 14 bases separating them. The CDR3 loop spans 13 amino acids. CDR3 region: CSAERKDSEKLFF. Here the CDR3 DNA reads TGCAGTGCTGAACGGAAGGATAGTGAAAAACTGTTTTTT.

This chain joins TRBV20-1 and TRBJ2-7; 7 bases line up with TRBD1. Per germline, CDR1 DFQATT and CDR2 SNEGSKA (reference sequence). This CDR3 has 12 amino acids. Trimming at V came to 6 bases and at J to 7 bases, leaving 9 bases not matched to a gene. CDR3 nucleotides: TGCAGTGCCACTGGGACAGTCTGGGAGCAGTACTTC. Its protein product is CSATGTVWEQYF.

This clonotype has more than one count but fewer than ten. V gene TRBV7-9 combines with J gene TRBJ2-3, with 12 bases lining up with TRBD2. V dropped 2 bases and J dropped 5; count of bases not matched to a gene: 8. The CDR3 covers 17 residues. In germline, CDR1 is SEHNR, CDR2 FQNEAQ (reference sequence). This CDR3 is CASSLLALLAGGDTQYF. DNA for the CDR3: TGTGCCAGCAGCTTACTCGCCCTACTAGCGGGAGGAGATACGCAGTATTTT. Combining the CDR3 with reference TRBV7-9 and TRBJ2-3 gives the whole variable domain DTGVSQNPRHKITKRGQNVTFRCDPISEHNRLYWYRQTLGQGPEFLTYFQNEAQLEKSRLLSDRFSAERPKGSFSTLEIQRTEQGDSAMYLCASSLLALLAGGDTQYFGPGTRLTVL.

This clonotype has just a few counts. The chain combines TRBV20-1 with TRBJ1-6, with 8 bases lining up with TRBD1. There are 14 residues in the CDR3. V lost 3 bases and J lost 10; bases outside the gene matches: 8. Germline lookup yields CDR1 DFQATT and CDR2 SNEGSKA (reference sequence). The chain's CDR3 is CSASWTGSSSPLHF. CDR3 DNA: TGCAGTGCTAGCTGGACAGGGTCCAGCTCACCCCTCCACTTT.

This clonotype appeared a few times. This chain connects TRBV7-8 to TRBJ1-5; D unresolved. V was shortened by 3 bases and J by 6 bases, with 9 bases between the two germline ends. The V gene's germline CDR1 is SGHVS and CDR2 FQNEAQ. The CDR3 totals 13 residues. For the CDR3, the DNA is TGTGCCAGCAGCTTTACGGGGTCTCAGCCCCAGCATTTT. It specifies CASSFTGSQPQHF.

This clonotype was seen a few times. J is TRBJ1-1 and V is TRBV29-1, with D possibly TRBD1 on 5 matching bases. V was clipped by 6 bases and J by 1 base, with 6 bases between them. CDR1 and CDR2 from the germline V gene are SQVTM and ANQGSEA. This CDR3 has 11 residues. Written as DNA, the CDR3 is TGCAGCGTCAGGGAGAACACTGAAGCTTTCTTT. It codes for CSVRENTEAFF.

This clonotype has at least ten counts. The V gene is TRBV7-6, the J gene TRBJ2-5, with 11 positions matching TRBD2. The junction had 12 bases not matched to a gene; V was cut back by 5 bases and J by 4 bases. Germline values: CDR1 SGHVS, CDR2 FNYEAQ. The CDR3 extends over 17 amino acids. This CDR3 reads CASSVIAGGRIGETQYF. CDR3 nucleotides: TGTGCCAGCAGCGTCATAGCGGGAGGGAGGATCGGAGAGACCCAGTACTTC.

This chain connects TRBV6-2 or TRBV6-3 to TRBJ2-7; weak D call: TRBD1 (6 bases). Germline loops: CDR1 MNHEY, CDR2 SVGEGT. Trimming removed 4 bases from V and 5 bases from J, with 12 bases in between. The CDR3 covers 13 residues. CDR3 sequence reads: CASSSPQGHEQYF. CDR3 nucleotide sequence: TGTGCCAGCAGTTCGCCTCAGGGGCACGAGCAGTACTTC.

Ten or more counts support this clonotype. The chain has TRBV9 and TRBJ2-7; D gene unclear. Germline V lookup: CDR1 SGDLS, CDR2 YYNGEE. The V and J ends lost 2 bases and 2 bases respectively, with 20 bases between them. The CDR3 consists of 17 residues. CDR3 coding DNA: TGTGCCAGCAGCGTTAACCCGGACCTCGACTCTCCCTACGAGCAGTACTTC. It is translated as CASSVNPDLDSPYEQYF.

The genes are TRBV5-1 and TRBJ2-2, with 7 bases that match TRBD1. Trimming cost V 0 bases and J 4 bases; bases outside gene matches: 6. Germline V gene data show CDR1 as SGHRS and CDR2 as YFSETQ. The CDR3 extends over 16 amino acids. The CDR3 bases are TGCGCCAGCAGCTTGGACCCAGGGGGTATCACCGGGGAGCTGTTTTTT. This translates into CASSLDPGGITGELFF.

This clonotype turned up a few times. The chain joins TRBV7-2 to TRBJ2-5, with 8 positions matching TRBD1. This CDR3 has 16 residues. With 1 base clipped from V and 5 bases from J, the junction kept 9 bases outside the gene matches. Germline V lookup: CDR1 SGHTA, CDR2 FQGNSA. This CDR3 reads CASSLGRSGGTETQYF. The CDR3 DNA reads TGTGCCAGCAGCTTAGGGAGGTCAGGGGGCACGGAGACCCAGTACTTC.

This clonotype appeared many times. The V gene is TRBV11-3, the J gene TRBJ2-1; unclear D gene. The ends were cut back, 5 bases at V and 6 bases at J, with 14 bases in the middle. Germline CDR1 is SGHNT and CDR2 is YENEEA. The CDR3 runs to 14 residues. CDR3 DNA sequence: TGTGCCAGCAGCGAAGAGGTGCGGAGCAATGAGCAGTTCTTC. Residues: CASSEEVRSNEQFF.

The chain links TRBV20-1 to TRBJ1-5, with D perhaps TRBD1 (5 bases). V was trimmed by 2 bases and J by 4 bases, leaving 9 bases between them. Germline V gene lookup returns CDR1 DFQATT and CDR2 SNEGSKA (reference sequence). The CDR3 length is 13 residues. CDR3 residues: CSARLTVNQPQHF. DNA for the CDR3: TGCAGTGCTAGATTGACAGTTAATCAGCCCCAGCATTTT.

The rearrangement uses TRBV7-9 and TRBJ2-7, with D perhaps given as TRBD1 or TRBD2 (5 bases each). Per germline, CDR1 SEHNR and CDR2 FQNEAQ (reference sequence). V lost 5 bases and J 5 bases, leaving 13 bases between the germline ends. The length of the CDR3 is 13 residues. Here the CDR3 DNA reads TGTGCCAGCAGCGCCGGGACCGGAAACGAGCAGTACTTC. This codes for CASSAGTGNEQYF.

This clonotype has at least ten counts. The V and J genes are TRBV7-9 and TRBJ2-1; D is undetermined. Germline lookup yields CDR1 SEHNR and CDR2 FQNEAQ (reference sequence). The CDR3 sequence is 12 residues long. Trimming took 8 bases from V and 7 from J, leaving 12 bases between them. CDR3 in DNA: TGTGCCAGCTCGCATGGGCCAAATGAGCAGTTCTTC. Translation gives CASSHGPNEQFF.

V is TRBV6-1 and J is TRBJ1-1; the D is unclear. The germline V gene has CDR1 MNHNS and CDR2 SASEGT. The CDR3 spans 13 residues. Between the trimmed V and J ends, which lost 11 bases and 2 bases, there was a span of 15 bases. The CDR3 protein is CAAGPVTNTEAFF. For the CDR3, the DNA is TGTGCCGCGGGTCCGGTTACCAACACTGAAGCTTTCTTT.

This clonotype showed up just a few times. CDR3 protein: CASSLIYTASYEQYF. CDR3 sequence (DNA): TGTGCCAGCAGCTTAATTTACACAGCCTCCTACGAGCAGTACTTC. This sequence joins TRBV11-2 and TRBJ2-7; D uncertain. The V gene's germline CDR1 is SGHAT and CDR2 FQNNGV. Deletions cut 2 bases from V and 0 bases from J, with 11 bases between. CDR3 size: 15 residues.

The gene calls are TRBV14 and TRBJ2-1; 10 nucleotides line up with TRBD2. The CDR3 is 17 residues long. Trimming cost V 1 base and J 3 bases; bases outside gene matches: 6. Germline V lookup: CDR1 SGHDN, CDR2 FVKESK. In nucleotides, the CDR3 is TGTGCCAGCAGCCAAGCTAGCGGGAGATACCTCTACAATGAGCAGTTCTTC. Protein sequence: CASSQASGRYLYNEQFF. The entire variable domain, with the rest obtained from reference TRBV14 and TRBJ2-1, is as follows: EAGVTQFPSHSVIEKGQTVTLRCDPISGHDNLYWYRRVMGKEIKFLLHFVKESKQDESGMPNNRFLAERTGGTYSTLKVQPAELEDSGVYFCASSQASGRYLYNEQFFGPGTRLTVL.

At least ten counts were recorded for this clonotype. The V call is TRBV4-2, the J call TRBJ1-3; D ambiguous. The CDR3 consists of 14 residues. Germline loops: CDR1 LGHNA, CDR2 YNFKEQ. V was trimmed by 0 bases and J by 7 bases, leaving 10 bases between them. Here the CDR3 DNA reads TGTGCCAGCAGCCAAGACCGGGCCGGGAACACCATATATTTT. Protein sequence: CASSQDRAGNTIYF.

The rearrangement uses TRBV3-1 and TRBJ2-1, with D hard to call. This CDR3 has 12 amino acids. Germline V gene lookup returns CDR1 LGHDT and CDR2 YNNKEL (reference sequence). Trimming removed 2 bases at V and 8 bases at J, with 7 bases between. CDR3 in amino acids: CASSQLSDEQFF. The CDR3 DNA reads TGTGCCAGCAGCCAACTAAGCGATGAGCAGTTCTTC.

This clonotype appeared a few times. The chain uses TRBV7-2 and TRBJ2-2; D possibly uses TRBD1 or TRBD2 (6 bases each). Per the germline V gene, CDR1 is SGHTA and CDR2 is FQGNSA. V lost 0 bases and J lost 0, with 8 bases in between. The CDR3 spans 16 residues. The CDR3 bases are TGTGCCAGCAGCTTAGCGGGGGGCTCGAACACCGGGGAGCTGTTTTTT. Translated, it gives CASSLAGGSNTGELFF.

This clonotype was seen ten or more times. The chain combines TRBV27 with TRBJ2-7, with TRBD1 as a possible D gene (5 bases). CDR1 is MNHEY and CDR2 is SMNVEV in the germline V gene (reference sequence). The V and J ends lost 7 bases and 3 bases respectively, with 19 bases between them. The CDR3 totals 15 residues. The chain's CDR3 is CASILRGGYGYEQYF. DNA of the CDR3: TGTGCCAGCATCCTAAGGGGCGGCTATGGCTACGAGCAGTACTTC.

This clonotype was observed a handful of times. Here the CDR3 DNA reads TGCGCCAGCAGCCAAGAAGACCGGCACACTGAAGCTTTCTTT. This translates into CASSQEDRHTEAFF. The rearrangement links TRBV4-3 to TRBJ1-1; unclear D gene. The length of the CDR3 is 14 residues. Trimming pared 0 bases from V and 3 bases from J, leaving 8 bases between. CDR1 LGHNA and CDR2 YSLEER come from the germline V gene.

The chain couples TRBV5-5 to TRBJ2-5; 8 positions match TRBD2. Germline CDR1 SGHKS, CDR2 YYEKEE (reference sequence). The ends lost 4 bases at V and 7 bases at J; junction bases unmatched: 15. The CDR3 runs 16 residues. CDR3 nucleotides: TGTGCCAGCAGCCGAATAGCGGGGCCGGGCTTCGGGACCCAGTACTTC. Residues: CASSRIAGPGFGTQYF.